This T cell receptor beta chain was observed in a study of shared clonotypes between healthy human individuals. Each subset's genomic DNA was split evenly across several immunoSEQ plates. Produced via immunoSEQ multiplex PCR; TCRdb's table is partial and in-frame only. The table has hundreds of thousands of clones, roughly 96% seen once. CD45RO-negative CD8 cells positively selected for CCR7 made up the naive population, which excluded terminally differentiated effector memory CD45RA+ cells. Note on this clone: Other DNA sequences in the sample encode the same CDR3.

The CDR3 runs to 13 residues. Germline assignment: CDR1 SGDLS and CDR2 YYNGEE. Trimming pared 2 bases from V and 3 bases from J, leaving 8 bases between. Specimen: naive CD8+ T cells sorted from blood. This chain uses TRBV9 with TRBJ1-1; perhaps TRBD1 as D (5 bases). The TCR was taken from a woman in her 30s in good health. The CDR3 DNA reads TGTGCCAGCAGCGTGGGGGGTCACACTGAAGCTTTCTTT. Encoded protein: CASSVGGHTEAFF.